Below are 25 T cell receptor beta chains sequenced from a single sample in a study of blood T cell repertoires in COVID-19. Only in-frame clones appear in the TCRdb table, and some are missing; sequencing was by immunoSEQ multiplex PCR. The sample comprises roughly 100,000 clones, approximately 84% of which are singletons, and 26% rests with the top ten. The sequencing input was peripheral blood. These receptors originate from a man aged 60 to 75 with acute or convalescent COVID-19.

This rearrangement joins TRBV30 to TRBJ2-2; tentative D call: TRBD1 (6 bases). CDR3 length equals 14 residues. The germline V gene has CDR1 GTSNPN and CDR2 SVGIG (reference sequence). The V end was cut by 0 bases, the J end by 5 bases, with 10 bases between. CDR3 sequence: CAWSVGAGTGELFF. In DNA form, the CDR3 reads TGTGCCTGGAGTGTGGGGGCCGGAACCGGGGAGCTGTTTTTT.

This clone was found once. The chain is built from TRBV7-2 and TRBJ2-1; TRBD2 matches 14 bases. The CDR3 extends over 19 amino acids. The germline V gene encodes CDR1 SGHTA and CDR2 FQGNSA. After removal of 5 bases from V and 1 base from J, the junction contained 10 bases not matched to a gene. The CDR3 coding sequence is TGTGCCAGCAGCCCCGGGACTAGCGGGAGCCGGTTGTCCTACAATGAGCAGTTCTTC. As protein: CASSPGTSGSRLSYNEQFF.

The chain is built from TRBV7-9 and TRBJ2-1, with D possibly TRBD2 on 6 matching bases. Germline V lookup: CDR1 SEHNR, CDR2 FQNEAQ (reference sequence). The CDR3 has 17 residues. With 5 bases removed from V and 8 bases from J, the gap between germline ends came to 25 bases. The CDR3 here is CASSPGAYGLRSDEQFF. Written as DNA, the CDR3 is TGTGCCAGCAGCCCTGGGGCATATGGACTAAGATCGGATGAGCAGTTCTTC.

The V gene is TRBV7-6, the J gene TRBJ2-7; D might be TRBD2 (5 bases). With 0 bases removed from V and 4 bases from J, the gap between germline ends came to 7 bases. Germline-derived CDR1 and CDR2 are SGHVS and FNYEAQ. This CDR3 contains 13 residues. CDR3 coding DNA: TGTGCCAGCAGCTTAGCGAGGACTTACGAGCAGTACTTC. This gives the protein CASSLARTYEQYF.

The rearrangement links TRBV2 to TRBJ2-1; 12 nucleotides align to TRBD2. V gave up 8 bases and J gave up 15 bases; unmatched junction bases: 17. Germline V lookup: CDR1 SNHLY, CDR2 FYNNEI. This CDR3 region has 15 residues. In DNA, the CDR3 is TGTGCCAGCGCCTCGGGACTAGCGGGTTCCAGTGGTTGGTTCTTC. Residues: CASASGLAGSSGWFF.

J is TRBJ1-1 and V is TRBV18; a weak D match, TRBD1 (6 bases). V was trimmed by 1 base and J by 7 bases, leaving 7 bases between them. The CDR3 extends over 12 amino acids. Germline V gene lookup returns CDR1 KGHSH and CDR2 LQKENI. The CDR3 here is CASSPRGHEAFF. The CDR3 nucleotides read TGTGCCAGCTCACCACGGGGACATGAAGCTTTCTTT.

The chain links TRBV5-1 to TRBJ1-5; 7 bases fit TRBD1. Per the germline V gene, CDR1 is SGHRS and CDR2 is YFSETQ. This CDR3 is built from 15 residues. Trimming removed 2 bases from V and 4 bases from J; junction bases left unmatched: 6. The DNA of the CDR3 is TGCGCCAGCAGCTTCGCAGGGGGAACGAATCAGCCCCAGCATTTT. Protein: CASSFAGGTNQPQHF.

J is TRBJ1-3 and V is TRBV28, with 10 positions matching TRBD1. CDR3 size: 16 residues. Losses at the gene ends were 4 bases for V and 4 bases for J; bases not matched to a gene: 7. Germline V gene sequence: CDR1 MDHEN, CDR2 SYDVKM. The DNA of the CDR3 is TGTGCCAGCAGTTCAGTAGACAGGGGGCGAGGAAACACCATATATTTT. It encodes CASSSVDRGRGNTIYF.

Here the CDR3 DNA reads TGTGCCAGCAGCCAAGAGTCGCGGGGAACGGGGACCCAGTACTTC. Protein: CASSQESRGTGTQYF. The V call is TRBV3-1 (or the pseudogene TRBV3-2), the J call TRBJ2-5, with D possibly matching TRBD2 (6 bases). Trimming removed 0 bases at V and 7 bases at J, with 15 bases between. Germline V gene sequence: CDR1 LGHDT, CDR2 YNNKEL (reference sequence). The CDR3 contains 15 residues.

The V and J genes are TRBV10-2 and TRBJ1-5, with D tentatively TRBD1 (5 bases). CDR3 size: 14 residues. V lost 3 bases and J lost 1, with 7 bases in between. Per germline, CDR1 WSHSY and CDR2 SAAADI. For the CDR3, the DNA is TGCGCCAGCAGTGATCCAGGGAGCAATCAGCCCCAGCATTTT. Its protein is CASSDPGSNQPQHF.

This clone showed up many times. This sequence joins TRBV28 and TRBJ1-4, with D hard to call. CDR1 is MDHEN and CDR2 is SYDVKM in the germline V gene. Trimming stripped 7 bases from V and 10 bases from J, with 19 bases between. This CDR3 has 14 residues. Here the CDR3 reads CASNEPGMRGKLFF. The DNA for the CDR3 is TGTGCCAGCAACGAACCGGGGATGCGTGGAAAACTGTTTTTT.

The rearrangement uses TRBV10-3 and TRBJ1-1, with 7 bases that match TRBD1. The CDR3 is 13 amino acids. In germline, CDR1 is ENHRY, CDR2 SYGVKD. V trimming: 7 bases; J trimming: 2 bases; junction bases outside the gene matches: 4. The CDR3 sequence: CAITGTANTEAFF. DNA of the CDR3: TGTGCCATCACCGGGACAGCAAACACTGAAGCTTTCTTT.

In nucleotides, the CDR3 is TGTGCCAGTAGTAGCCAGCTGACAGGGGGGATGAACACTGAAGCTTTCTTT. Amino acids: CASSSQLTGGMNTEAFF. V and J are TRBV19 and TRBJ1-1; TRBD1 aligns across 9 bases. In germline, CDR1 is LNHDA, CDR2 SQIVND (reference sequence). The trim removed 4 bases at V and 0 bases at J, leaving 9 bases unmatched. The CDR3 is 17 amino acids.

J is TRBJ2-1 and V is TRBV9, with 8 bases lining up with TRBD2. J was trimmed by 1 base and V by 2 bases; bases with no gene match: 5. Germline-derived CDR1 and CDR2 are SGDLS and YYNGEE. The CDR3 runs to 16 residues. The CDR3 bases are TGTGCCAGCAGCGTTCGAGCGGGAGAGTCCTACAATGAGCAGTTCTTC. It encodes CASSVRAGESYNEQFF.

This clone occurred many times. The V and J genes are TRBV19 and TRBJ1-5; a weak D match, TRBD1 (5 bases). The CDR3 runs 15 residues. The V and J ends lost 6 bases and 0 bases respectively, with 12 bases between them. Germline V gene data show CDR1 as LNHDA and CDR2 as SQIVND (reference sequence). The CDR3 bases are TGTGCCAGTAGCGCGGGACTCAATAGCAATCAGCCCCAGCATTTT. Its translation is CASSAGLNSNQPQHF. Combining the CDR3 with reference TRBV19 and TRBJ1-5 gives the whole variable domain DGGITQSPKYLFRKEGQNVTLSCEQNLNHDAMYWYRQDPGQGLRLIYYSQIVNDFQKGDIAEGYSVSREKKESFPLTVTSAQKNPTAFYLCASSAGLNSNQPQHFGDGTRLSIL.

The chain combines TRBV6-5 with TRBJ2-3; 7 nucleotides agree with TRBD2. The CDR3 runs 13 residues. The ends lost 7 bases at V and 5 bases at J; junction bases unmatched: 6. CDR1 MNHEY and CDR2 SVGAGI come from the germline V gene. CDR3 nucleotide sequence: TGTGCCAGCAACCGGGACTACCAAGATACGCAGTATTTT. Residues: CASNRDYQDTQYF.

The chain combines TRBV18 with TRBJ1-2, with a weak D call TRBD1 (6 bases). Germline V gives CDR1 KGHSH, CDR2 LQKENI. This CDR3 is 15 amino acids long. Trimming removed 3 bases at V and 10 bases at J, with 21 bases between. The CDR3 loop reads CASSPPNRVSLDYTF. In nucleotides, the CDR3 is TGTGCCAGCTCACCTCCAAACAGGGTTTCCCTGGACTACACCTTC.

The chain employs TRBV10-2 and TRBJ1-1; TRBD1 might be the D (5 bases). V was pared by 8 bases and J by 11 bases, with 24 bases between. CDR1 and CDR2 from the germline V gene are WSHSY and SAAADI. The CDR3 loop spans 14 amino acids. The CDR3 DNA reads as TGCGCCAGCTCGGGGGAGGTCGGAATAACTCGGGCTTTCTTT. Its protein is CASSGEVGITRAFF.

This clone occurred a few times. The chain is built from TRBV28 and TRBJ2-7, with D possibly TRBD2 on 5 matching bases. Trimming pared 10 bases from V and 3 bases from J, leaving 22 bases between. The CDR3 has 15 residues. Per germline, CDR1 MDHEN and CDR2 SYDVKM. The CDR3 sequence: CATGKASGIFYEQYF. The DNA for the CDR3 is TGTGCCACCGGGAAGGCGTCAGGCATTTTCTACGAGCAGTACTTC.

The V and J genes are TRBV24-1 and TRBJ1-2, with D possibly TRBD1 on 6 matching bases. Per germline, CDR1 KGHDR and CDR2 SFDVKD. The CDR3 contains 12 residues. Deletions cut 9 bases from V and 5 bases from J, with 12 bases between. The DNA of the CDR3 is TGTGCCACCTTTCAAGGGGGTTATGGCTACACCTTC. Residues: CATFQGGYGYTF.

The rearrangement joins TRBV24-1 to TRBJ2-5; a weak D match, TRBD2 (7 bases). This CDR3 is built from 15 residues. Germline CDR1 KGHDR, CDR2 SFDVKD. V shed 4 bases and J shed 4 bases, with 15 bases lying between them. The CDR3 DNA sequence: TGTGCCACCAGTGAAGGGGGGGGAACGGGAGAGACCCAGTACTTC. It translates to CATSEGGGTGETQYF.

V gene TRBV3-1 (or the pseudogene TRBV3-2) combines with J gene TRBJ2-3; maybe TRBD2 (5 bases). Trimming left V 4 bases short and J 6 bases short, with 14 bases between. This CDR3 contains 14 residues. From germline, CDR1 is LGHDT and CDR2 YNNKEL (reference sequence). The CDR3, as DNA: TGTGCCAGCAGCCCTAGCAGGCTAGGGGATACGCAGTATTTT. Its protein product is CASSPSRLGDTQYF.

This clone appeared a single time. The chain links TRBV11-2 to TRBJ2-1; 10 positions match TRBD1. Germline trimming cut 8 bases from V and 6 bases from J; bases unmatched to any gene: 10. The CDR3 loop spans 15 amino acids. The germline gives CDR1 SGHAT, CDR2 FQNNGV. DNA for the CDR3: TGTGCCAGCGTCAGGGGGACAGGGGATTTCAATGAGCAGTTCTTC. It yields the protein CASVRGTGDFNEQFF.

The J gene is TRBJ2-1, the V gene TRBV3-1 (or the pseudogene TRBV3-2), with 10 bases fitting TRBD2. Trimming took 5 bases from V and 9 from J; bases not matched to a gene: 22. Germline V gives CDR1 LGHDT, CDR2 YNNKEL (reference sequence). The CDR3 has 19 residues. The CDR3 DNA reads as TGTGCCAGCAGCAAACGCAAAGAAACCGGGACTAGCGCTTGGTCTGAGCAGTTCTTC. This sequence encodes CASSKRKETGTSAWSEQFF.

Notes on this clone: One junction end does not reproduce the germline sequence, and a read error may be involved. V gene TRBV7-7 combines with J gene TRBJ2-5; D perhaps matches TRBD2 (6 bases). Germline CDR1 SSHAT, CDR2 FNYEAQ (reference sequence). The CDR3 spans 15 residues. As DNA, the CDR3 is TGTGCTAGCAGCTTAAACGGAGGGATACAAGAGACCCAGTACTTC. Translated, it gives CASSLNGGIQETQYF.